The 20 T cell receptor beta chains listed next were all sequenced from one sample in a study of cytomegalovirus exposure and HLA in healthy donors. 13 Jbeta primers and 60 Vbeta primers were used for the PCR. The protocol was immunoSEQ multiplex PCR, while the TCRdb copy is restricted to in-frame clones and leaves out a portion. Of about 170,000 clones listed, roughly 76% are singletons. The sequenced material came from PBMCs. These receptors all stem from a woman aged 18-30 years in good health and CMV-seropositive.

The chain is built from TRBV7-9 and TRBJ1-1, with 10 bases fitting TRBD1. V lost 2 bases, J lost 12 bases, and 9 bases stayed unmatched. The V gene's germline CDR1 is SEHNR and CDR2 FQNEAQ (reference sequence). The CDR3 loop spans 14 amino acids. This CDR3 is CASSLQGQGRPTFF. The CDR3 bases are TGTGCCAGCAGCTTACAGGGACAGGGGAGGCCAACTTTCTTT.

The chain links TRBV7-9 to TRBJ1-2; weak D call: TRBD1 (5 bases). The V gene's germline CDR1 is SEHNR and CDR2 FQNEAQ (reference sequence). V was pared by 4 bases and J by 4 bases, with 13 bases between. CDR3 length: 14 residues. CDR3 region: CASSSPGGGYGYTF. As DNA, the CDR3 is TGTGCCAGCAGCTCGCCGGGGGGAGGCTATGGCTACACCTTC.

As to this clone: In the same sample, other DNA sequences code for this CDR3. The chain employs TRBV9 and TRBJ2-2; 10 bases align to TRBD1. CDR3 size: 16 residues. The germline V gene encodes CDR1 SGDLS and CDR2 YYNGEE. V gave up 3 bases and J gave up 5 bases; unmatched junction bases: 7. CDR3 bases: TGTGCCAGCAGCGAGCGACAGGGGGCGAGTACCGGGGAGCTGTTTTTT. Its protein product is CASSERQGASTGELFF.

The chain combines TRBV19 with TRBJ2-1; D may be TRBD1 (7 bases). The germline V gene has CDR1 LNHDA and CDR2 SQIVND (reference sequence). This CDR3 comprises 17 residues. The germline V and J ends were trimmed by 5 bases and 2 bases, with 19 bases remaining between them. CDR3 coding DNA: TGTGCCAGTAGTGGCGACAGGGAGGTTAGGACCTACAATGAGCAGTTCTTC. Encoded protein: CASSGDREVRTYNEQFF.

This clone has just a few counts. The chain joins TRBV2 to TRBJ2-2, with 9 positions matching TRBD1. CDR1 and CDR2 from the germline V gene are SNHLY and FYNNEI. The J segment lost 6 bases and the V segment lost 5 bases, leaving 7 bases of the junction unmatched. The CDR3 is made up of 15 amino acids. The CDR3 DNA is TGTGCCAGCAGTTCGACGACAGGGGGTTCCGGGGAGCTGTTTTTT. Protein: CASSSTTGGSGELFF.

The CDR3 is CASTLQTNTGELFF. CDR3 in DNA: TGTGCCAGTACCTTACAGACGAACACCGGGGAGCTGTTTTTT. The rearrangement joins TRBV19 to TRBJ2-2; D unresolved. Trimming pared 7 bases from V and 0 bases from J, leaving 9 bases between. This CDR3 has 14 amino acids. Germline V gives CDR1 LNHDA, CDR2 SQIVND (reference sequence).

This clone was observed a single time. V is TRBV19 and J is TRBJ2-3, with 12 bases that match TRBD2. V lost 5 bases, J lost 6 bases, and 9 bases stayed unmatched. The CDR3 extends over 16 amino acids. CDR1 and CDR2 (germline): LNHDA, SQIVND (reference sequence). The CDR3 sequence: CASSPQLAGGPDTQYF. The CDR3 bases are TGTGCCAGTAGTCCCCAACTAGCGGGGGGACCGGATACGCAGTATTTT.

This clone was counted a few times. The V call is TRBV5-6, the J call TRBJ1-2; TRBD1 matches 8 bases. The CDR3 covers 15 residues. J gave up 8 bases and V 0 bases, and 9 bases lay outside the gene matches. Per the germline V gene, CDR1 is SGHDT and CDR2 is YYEEEE. The CDR3 sequence: CASSLEGQGDWGYTF. CDR3 DNA: TGTGCCAGCAGCTTGGAAGGACAGGGCGACTGGGGCTACACCTTC.

This chain uses TRBV10-3 with TRBJ1-5; no clear D. The CDR3 runs to 13 residues. CDR1 ENHRY and CDR2 SYGVKD come from the germline V gene. V was shortened by 7 bases and J by 5 bases, with 12 bases between the two germline ends. CDR3 in DNA: TGTGCCATCAAGAGGGATGGGGATCAGCCCCAGCATTTT. Its protein product is CAIKRDGDQPQHF.

The chain employs TRBV4-2 and TRBJ2-3; no firm D call. V lost 5 bases and J 0 bases, leaving 6 bases between the germline ends. The CDR3 has 13 residues. Germline CDR1 reads LGHNA; CDR2 reads YNFKEQ. CDR3 loop: CASSSTSTDTQYF. The CDR3 nucleotides are TGTGCCAGCAGCTCGACTAGCACAGATACGCAGTATTTT.

The chain couples TRBV6-1 to TRBJ2-3; TRBD1 matches at 8 bases. Germline V lookup: CDR1 MNHNS, CDR2 SASEGT. With V trimmed by 5 bases and J by 1 base, 5 bases remained unmatched. The CDR3 runs 15 residues. In DNA, the CDR3 is TGTGCCAGCAGTAGGACAGGGCCCGGCACAGATACGCAGTATTTT. It codes for CASSRTGPGTDTQYF.

The chain joins TRBV4-1 to TRBJ1-6; D is unclear. The CDR3 runs 14 residues. V was cut by 4 bases and J by 7 bases, with 11 bases left in between. Per germline, CDR1 MGHRA and CDR2 YSYEKL. CDR3 protein: CASSLWEGNSPLHF. In DNA, the CDR3 is TGCGCCAGCAGCCTTTGGGAGGGAAATTCACCCCTCCACTTT.

V and J are TRBV4-3 and TRBJ2-4, with D perhaps matching TRBD1 (5 bases). The CDR3 is 14 residues long. Germline V CDR1 and CDR2: LGHNA, YSLEER. V dropped 2 bases and J dropped 3 bases, with 8 bases sitting between them. Here the CDR3 reads CASSQRGHKNIQYF. Here the CDR3 DNA reads TGCGCCAGCAGCCAACGCGGACACAAAAACATTCAGTACTTC.

The V gene is TRBV2, the J gene TRBJ1-6, with D hard to call. The CDR3 consists of 18 residues. V was clipped by 4 bases and J by 5 bases, with 21 bases between them. CDR1 and CDR2 (germline): SNHLY, FYNNEI. CDR3 amino acids: CASSAREWEEADNSPLHF. For the CDR3, the DNA is TGTGCCAGCAGTGCAAGGGAATGGGAGGAGGCAGATAATTCACCCCTCCACTTT.

The J gene is TRBJ2-5, the V gene TRBV9, with 9 bases fitting TRBD2. Germline V gene sequence: CDR1 SGDLS, CDR2 YYNGEE. This CDR3 contains 17 residues. V was pared by 0 bases and J by 0 bases, with 6 bases of the junction left unmatched. CDR3 sequence reads: CASSVGLAGQYQETQYF. CDR3 nucleotides: TGTGCCAGCAGCGTAGGTCTAGCGGGGCAGTACCAAGAGACCCAGTACTTC.

This chain links TRBV5-6 with TRBJ2-1, with 7 bases matching TRBD2. There are 14 residues in the CDR3. Germline loops: CDR1 SGHDT, CDR2 YYEEEE. V lost 0 bases, J lost 9 bases, and 6 bases stayed unmatched. The chain's CDR3 is CASSLAPGEGEQFF. CDR3 bases: TGTGCCAGCAGCTTGGCACCGGGGGAGGGTGAGCAGTTCTTC. The variable domain in full, with the rest retrieved from reference TRBV5-6 and TRBJ2-1, is DAGVTQSPTHLIKTRGQQVTLRCSPKSGHDTVSWYQQALGQGPQFIFQYYEEEERQRGNFPDRFSGHQFPNYSSELNVNALLLGDSALYLCASSLAPGEGEQFFGPGTRLTVL.

The gene calls are TRBV4-1 and TRBJ1-2; TRBD1 matches 7 bases. This CDR3 comprises 14 residues. Germline V gives CDR1 MGHRA, CDR2 YSYEKL. After removal of 3 bases from V and 4 bases from J, the junction contained 5 bases not matched to a gene. The CDR3 loop is CASSHSGTVYGYTF. The CDR3 DNA is TGCGCCAGCAGCCACTCCGGGACAGTCTATGGCTACACCTTC.

This clone was observed a handful of times. Other DNA sequences in this sample translate to the same CDR3. This chain uses TRBV5-1 with TRBJ2-7, with 7 nucleotides matching TRBD1. The V and J ends lost 4 bases and 4 bases, in that order; junction bases with no gene match: 5. The CDR3 loop spans 13 amino acids. Germline-derived CDR1 and CDR2 are SGHRS and YFSETQ. As DNA, the CDR3 is TGCGCCAGCAGCCTATCGACAGGGTACGAGCAGTACTTC. It translates to CASSLSTGYEQYF.

This chain connects TRBV14 to TRBJ2-1, with TRBD2 matching 10 bases. CDR1 and CDR2 (germline): SGHDN, FVKESK. V gave up 1 base and J gave up 7 bases; unmatched junction bases: 7. CDR3 length equals 16 residues. This CDR3 reads CASSQVPSGGWNEQFF. CDR3 nucleotides: TGTGCCAGCAGCCAAGTTCCTAGCGGGGGATGGAATGAGCAGTTCTTC. The full variable domain, completed using reference TRBV14 and TRBJ2-1, is EAGVTQFPSHSVIEKGQTVTLRCDPISGHDNLYWYRRVMGKEIKFLLHFVKESKQDESGMPNNRFLAERTGGTYSTLKVQPAELEDSGVYFCASSQVPSGGWNEQFFGPGTRLTVL.

The chain combines TRBV5-1 with TRBJ2-5; D remains unclear. The CDR3 spans 13 residues. Trimming took off 3 bases at V and 5 bases at J, with 11 bases between the two ends. The germline CDR1 and CDR2 sequences are SGHRS and YFSETQ. Here the CDR3 reads CASSSLVRETQYF. Here the CDR3 DNA reads TGCGCCAGCAGCTCCTTAGTCCGGGAGACCCAGTACTTC.